This T cell receptor (beta chain) originates from a study of beta chain features in type 1 diabetes. Across the study: Taken together, all samples contributed 107,917,701 examined sorted cells.

Turning to this clone: Its antigen remains unidentified.

Since all of the isolated RNA was reverse transcribed, expressed TCRB transcripts were what got sequenced. The method was immunoSEQ multiplex PCR; TCRdb's version includes in-frame clones alone and lacks a portion of them. The table lists roughly 240,000 clones, 12% to 15% of them singletons. There are 14 residues in the CDR3. From germline, CDR1 is MNHEY and CDR2 SVGAGI. V was clipped by 4 bases and J by 13 bases, with 22 bases between them. General observations from the study: TCRB repertoires of naive, central memory and Treg cells appeared more similar among patients than among healthy donors. Shorter templates might be favored by PCR, and equally so in patients and in controls. For Type 1 diabetes patients, all four CD4+ subsets carried TCRB CDR3s that were moderately but significantly shorter.

The J gene is TRBJ1-2, the V gene TRBV6-5; TRBD1 is a possible D gene (5 bases). Sequencing was carried out using naive CD4+ T cells from blood. The sequence was collected from a woman in her forties in good health. The CDR3 loop reads CASSLNSASSGGTF. As DNA, the CDR3 is TGTGCCAGCAGTTTGAACTCCGCATCTTCGGGGGGCACCTTC.